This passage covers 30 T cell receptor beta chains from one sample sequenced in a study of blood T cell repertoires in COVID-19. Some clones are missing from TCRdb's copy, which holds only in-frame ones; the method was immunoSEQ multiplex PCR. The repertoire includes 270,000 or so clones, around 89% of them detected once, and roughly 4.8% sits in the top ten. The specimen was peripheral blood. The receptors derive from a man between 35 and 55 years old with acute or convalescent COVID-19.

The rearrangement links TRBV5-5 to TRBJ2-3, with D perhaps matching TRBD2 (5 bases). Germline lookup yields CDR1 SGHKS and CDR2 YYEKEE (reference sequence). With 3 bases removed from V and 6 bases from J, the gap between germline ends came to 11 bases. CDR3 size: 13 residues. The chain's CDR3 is CASSSPPGDTQYF. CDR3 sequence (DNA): TGTGCCAGCAGCTCTCCGCCGGGGGATACGCAGTATTTT.

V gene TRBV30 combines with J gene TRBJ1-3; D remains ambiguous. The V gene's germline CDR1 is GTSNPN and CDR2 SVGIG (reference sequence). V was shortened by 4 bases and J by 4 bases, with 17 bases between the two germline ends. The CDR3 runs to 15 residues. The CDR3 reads CAWTPGPVRGNTIYF. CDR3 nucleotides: TGTGCCTGGACCCCTGGGCCCGTTAGGGGAAACACCATATATTTT.

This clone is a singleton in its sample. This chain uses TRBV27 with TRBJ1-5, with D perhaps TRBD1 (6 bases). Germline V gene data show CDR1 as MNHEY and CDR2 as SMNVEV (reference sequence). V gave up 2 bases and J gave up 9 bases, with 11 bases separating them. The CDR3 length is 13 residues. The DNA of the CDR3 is TGTGCCAGCAGTTTAACCAACAGGGTGCCCCAGCATTTT. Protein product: CASSLTNRVPQHF.

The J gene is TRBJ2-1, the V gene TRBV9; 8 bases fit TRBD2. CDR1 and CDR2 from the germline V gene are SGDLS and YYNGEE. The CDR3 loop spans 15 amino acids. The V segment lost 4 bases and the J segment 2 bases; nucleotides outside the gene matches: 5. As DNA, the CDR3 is TGTGCCAGCAGCCTTAGCGGGGCCCCCTACAATGAGCAGTTCTTC. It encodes CASSLSGAPYNEQFF.

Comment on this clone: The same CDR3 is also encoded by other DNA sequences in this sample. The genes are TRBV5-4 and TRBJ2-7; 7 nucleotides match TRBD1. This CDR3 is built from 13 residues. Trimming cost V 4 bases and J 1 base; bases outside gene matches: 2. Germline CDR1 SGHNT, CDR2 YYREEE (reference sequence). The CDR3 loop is CASSLQGSYEQYF. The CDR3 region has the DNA TGTGCCAGCAGCCTACAGGGGTCCTACGAGCAGTACTTC.

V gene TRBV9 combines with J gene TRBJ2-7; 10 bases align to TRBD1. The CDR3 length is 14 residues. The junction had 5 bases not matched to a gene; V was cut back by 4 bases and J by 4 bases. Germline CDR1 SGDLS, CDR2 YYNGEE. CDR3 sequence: CASSPRQGAYEQYF. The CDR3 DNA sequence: TGTGCCAGCAGCCCCCGACAGGGGGCATACGAGCAGTACTTC.

Written as DNA, the CDR3 is TGTGCCAGCAGCTTTCGGGCTAACTATGGCTACACCTTC. Translation gives CASSFRANYGYTF. The genes are TRBV7-2 and TRBJ1-2; D gene uncertain. The V end lost 3 bases, the J end lost 0 bases, and 5 bases lay between the germline ends. This CDR3 contains 13 residues. Germline assignment: CDR1 SGHTA and CDR2 FQGNSA. Full variable domain (outside the CDR3, taken from reference TRBV7-2 and TRBJ1-2): GAGVSQSPSNKVTEKGKDVELRCDPISGHTALYWYRQSLGQGLEFLIYFQGNSAPDKSGLPSDRFSAERTGGSVSTLTIQRTQQEDSAVYLCASSFRANYGYTFGSGTRLTVV.

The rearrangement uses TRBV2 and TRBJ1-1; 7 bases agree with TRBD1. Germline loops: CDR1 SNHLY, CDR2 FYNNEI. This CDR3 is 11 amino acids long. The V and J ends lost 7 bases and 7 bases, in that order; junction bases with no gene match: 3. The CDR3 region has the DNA TGTGCCAGCAAGTCAGGGGGTGAAGCTTTCTTT. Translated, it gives CASKSGGEAFF.

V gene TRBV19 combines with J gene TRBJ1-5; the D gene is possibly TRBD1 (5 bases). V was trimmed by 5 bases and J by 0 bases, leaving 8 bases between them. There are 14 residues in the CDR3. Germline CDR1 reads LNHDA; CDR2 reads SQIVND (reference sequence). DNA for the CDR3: TGTGCCAGTAGTTCGACAGCTAGCAATCAGCCCCAGCATTTT. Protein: CASSSTASNQPQHF.

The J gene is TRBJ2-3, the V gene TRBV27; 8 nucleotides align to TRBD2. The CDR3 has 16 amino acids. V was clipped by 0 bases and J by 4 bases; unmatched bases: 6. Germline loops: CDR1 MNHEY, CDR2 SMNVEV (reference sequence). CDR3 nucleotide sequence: TGTGCCAGCAGTTTATCGTTAGCGGGGCGGGCAGATACGCAGTATTTT. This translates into CASSLSLAGRADTQYF.

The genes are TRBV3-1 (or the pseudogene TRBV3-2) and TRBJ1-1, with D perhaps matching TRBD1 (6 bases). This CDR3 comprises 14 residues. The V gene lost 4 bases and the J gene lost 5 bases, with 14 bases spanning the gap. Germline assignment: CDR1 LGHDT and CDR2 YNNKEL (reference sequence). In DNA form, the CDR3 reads TGTGCCAGCAGCCTTTGGGGGCGGTTAACTGAAGCTTTCTTT. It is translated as CASSLWGRLTEAFF.

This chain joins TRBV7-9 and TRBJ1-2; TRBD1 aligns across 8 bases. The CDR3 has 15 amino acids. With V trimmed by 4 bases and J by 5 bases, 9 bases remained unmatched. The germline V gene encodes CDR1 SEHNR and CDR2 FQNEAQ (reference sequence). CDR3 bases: TGTGCCAGCAGCTCCATCACAGGGGGGTCATATGGCTACACCTTC. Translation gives CASSSITGGSYGYTF.

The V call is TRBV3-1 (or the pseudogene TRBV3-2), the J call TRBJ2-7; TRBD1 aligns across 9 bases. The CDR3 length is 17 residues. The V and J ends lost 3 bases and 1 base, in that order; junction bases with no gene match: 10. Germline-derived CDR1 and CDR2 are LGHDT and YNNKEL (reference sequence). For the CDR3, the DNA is TGTGCCAGCAGCCAGTTCCGAGGGACAGGGAGATCCTACGAGCAGTACTTC. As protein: CASSQFRGTGRSYEQYF.

CDR3 DNA sequence: TGTGCCAGCAGCCAAGCCCCGAGGGGGGGGCGCCGGATTAACGAGCAGTACTTC. This encodes CASSQAPRGGRRINEQYF. The chain carries TRBV14 and TRBJ2-7; D possibly corresponds to TRBD2 (7 bases). Trimming removed 1 base from V and 5 bases from J, with 24 bases in between. Germline lookup yields CDR1 SGHDN and CDR2 FVKESK. The CDR3 has 18 residues. The variable domain in full, completed from reference TRBV14 and TRBJ2-7, reads EAGVTQFPSHSVIEKGQTVTLRCDPISGHDNLYWYRRVMGKEIKFLLHFVKESKQDESGMPNNRFLAERTGGTYSTLKVQPAELEDSGVYFCASSQAPRGGRRINEQYFGPGTRLTVT.

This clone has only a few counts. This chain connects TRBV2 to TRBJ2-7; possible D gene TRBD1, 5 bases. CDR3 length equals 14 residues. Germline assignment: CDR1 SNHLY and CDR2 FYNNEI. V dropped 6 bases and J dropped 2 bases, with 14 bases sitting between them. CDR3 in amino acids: CASRQRQRTYEQYF. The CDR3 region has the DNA TGTGCCAGCAGACAACGACAGCGAACCTACGAGCAGTACTTC.

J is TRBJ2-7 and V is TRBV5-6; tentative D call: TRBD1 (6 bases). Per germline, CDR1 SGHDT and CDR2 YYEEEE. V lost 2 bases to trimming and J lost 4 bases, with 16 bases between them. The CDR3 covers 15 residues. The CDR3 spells CASSFPVGTSYEQYF. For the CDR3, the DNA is TGTGCCAGCAGCTTCCCCGTGGGGACAAGTTACGAGCAGTACTTC.

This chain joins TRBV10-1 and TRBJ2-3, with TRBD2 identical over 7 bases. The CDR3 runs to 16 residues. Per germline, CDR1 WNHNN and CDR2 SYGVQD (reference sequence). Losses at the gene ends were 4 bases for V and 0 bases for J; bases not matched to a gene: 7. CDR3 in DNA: TGCGCCAGCAGTGGGAAGCGGGACCCTAGCACAGATACGCAGTATTTT. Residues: CASSGKRDPSTDTQYF.

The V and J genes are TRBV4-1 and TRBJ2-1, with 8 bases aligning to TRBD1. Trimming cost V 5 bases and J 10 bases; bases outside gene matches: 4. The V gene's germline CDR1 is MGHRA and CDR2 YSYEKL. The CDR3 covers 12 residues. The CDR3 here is CASSSTGAEQFF. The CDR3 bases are TGCGCCAGCAGCTCGACAGGGGCAGAGCAGTTCTTC.

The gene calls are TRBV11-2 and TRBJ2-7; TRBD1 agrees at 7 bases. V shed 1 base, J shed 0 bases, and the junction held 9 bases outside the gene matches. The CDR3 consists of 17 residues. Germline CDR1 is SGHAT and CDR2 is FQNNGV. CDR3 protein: CASSLGTGTEYSYEQYF. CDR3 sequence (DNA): TGTGCCAGCAGCTTAGGTACCGGGACAGAATACTCCTACGAGCAGTACTTC. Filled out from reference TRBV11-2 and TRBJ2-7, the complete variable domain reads EAGVAQSPRYKIIEKRQSVAFWCNPISGHATLYWYQQILGQGPKLLIQFQNNGVVDDSQLPKDRFSAERLKGVDSTLKIQPAKLEDSAVYLCASSLGTGTEYSYEQYFGPGTRLTVT.

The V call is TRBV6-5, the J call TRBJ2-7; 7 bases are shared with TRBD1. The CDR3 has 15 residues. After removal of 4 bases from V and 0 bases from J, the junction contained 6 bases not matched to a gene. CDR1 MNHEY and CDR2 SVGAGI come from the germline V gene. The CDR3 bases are TGTGCCAGCAGTTGGGGACAGCGGAGCTCCTACGAGCAGTACTTC. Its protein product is CASSWGQRSSYEQYF.

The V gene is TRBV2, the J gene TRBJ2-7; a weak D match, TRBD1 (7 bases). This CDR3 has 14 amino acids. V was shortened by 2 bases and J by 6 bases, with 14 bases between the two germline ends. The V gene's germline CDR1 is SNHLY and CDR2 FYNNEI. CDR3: CASSERPGGGEQYF. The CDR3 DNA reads TGTGCCAGCAGTGAACGTCCAGGGGGAGGCGAGCAGTACTTC.

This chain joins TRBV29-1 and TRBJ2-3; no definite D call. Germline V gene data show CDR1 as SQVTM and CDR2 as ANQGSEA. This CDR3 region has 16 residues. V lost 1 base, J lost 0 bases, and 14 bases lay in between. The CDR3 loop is CSVEGPYSTSTDTQYF. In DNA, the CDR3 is TGCAGCGTTGAAGGCCCATATTCTACTAGCACAGATACGCAGTATTTT.

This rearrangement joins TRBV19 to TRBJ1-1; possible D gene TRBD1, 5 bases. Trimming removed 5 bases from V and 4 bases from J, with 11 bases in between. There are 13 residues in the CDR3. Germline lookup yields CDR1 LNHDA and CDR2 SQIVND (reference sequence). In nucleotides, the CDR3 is TGTGCCAGTAGTTACTCGGGGGTCACTGAAGCTTTCTTT. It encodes CASSYSGVTEAFF.

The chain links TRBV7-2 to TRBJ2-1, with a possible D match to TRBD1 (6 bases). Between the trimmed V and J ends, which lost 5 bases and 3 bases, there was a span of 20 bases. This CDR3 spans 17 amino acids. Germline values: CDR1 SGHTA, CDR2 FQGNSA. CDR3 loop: CASSISLQGRGYNEQFF. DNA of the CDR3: TGTGCCAGCAGCATTAGCCTACAGGGAAGAGGCTACAATGAGCAGTTCTTC.

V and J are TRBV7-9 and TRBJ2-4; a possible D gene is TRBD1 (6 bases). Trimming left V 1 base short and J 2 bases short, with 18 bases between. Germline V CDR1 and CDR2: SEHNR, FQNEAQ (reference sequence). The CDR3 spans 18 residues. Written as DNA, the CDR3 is TGTGCCAGCAGCTTAGATCCCACTCAGGGGCGAACCAAAAACATTCAGTACTTC. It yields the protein CASSLDPTQGRTKNIQYF.

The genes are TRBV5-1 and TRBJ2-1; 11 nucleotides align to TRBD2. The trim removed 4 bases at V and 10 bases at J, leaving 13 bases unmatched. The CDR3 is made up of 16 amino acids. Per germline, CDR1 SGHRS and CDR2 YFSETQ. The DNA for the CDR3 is TGCGCCAGCAGCCCCCGTATTAGCGGGGGGGCAAGGGAGCAGTTCTTC. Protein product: CASSPRISGGAREQFF.

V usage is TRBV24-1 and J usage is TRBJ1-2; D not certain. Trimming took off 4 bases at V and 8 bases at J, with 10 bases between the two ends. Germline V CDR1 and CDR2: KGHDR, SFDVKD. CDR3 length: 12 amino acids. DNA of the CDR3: TGTGCCACCAGTGAACCGACAAGCGGCTACACCTTC. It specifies CATSEPTSGYTF.

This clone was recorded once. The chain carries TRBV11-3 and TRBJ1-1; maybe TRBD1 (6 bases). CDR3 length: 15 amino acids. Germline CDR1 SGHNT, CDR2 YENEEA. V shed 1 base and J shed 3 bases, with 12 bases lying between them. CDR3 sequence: CASSLGGLPDTEAFF. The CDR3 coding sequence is TGTGCCAGCAGCTTAGGGGGGCTTCCCGACACTGAAGCTTTCTTT.

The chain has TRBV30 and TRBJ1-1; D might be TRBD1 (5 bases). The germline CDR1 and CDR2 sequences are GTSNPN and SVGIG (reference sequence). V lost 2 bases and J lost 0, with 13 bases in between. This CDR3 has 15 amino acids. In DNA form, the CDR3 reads TGTGCCTGGAGTAGGGGAAGGATCATGAACACTGAAGCTTTCTTT. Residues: CAWSRGRIMNTEAFF.

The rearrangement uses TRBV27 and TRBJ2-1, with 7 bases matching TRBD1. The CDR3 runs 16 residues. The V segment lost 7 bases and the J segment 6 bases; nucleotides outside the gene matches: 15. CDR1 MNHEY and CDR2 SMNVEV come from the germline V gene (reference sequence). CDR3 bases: TGTGCCAGCACCTTCCTCTCGACAGGGATAGTCAATGAGCAGTTCTTC. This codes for CASTFLSTGIVNEQFF.